The T cell receptor (beta chain) described here comes from a study of cytomegalovirus exposure and HLA in healthy donors (dated by TCRdb to the late 2010s). With respect to the entire study: An earlier analysis of a few hundred of the donors reported about 300 Gb of sequence data and 95 million to 120 million unique TCR beta sequences obtained from some 200 million T cells. Roughly 300 gigabases of sequencing data and 91 million or so unique TCR sequences made up an early release that covered approximately 620 HLA-typed donors. Of the roughly 420 genotyped donors, roughly 76% were placed in the genetic ancestry cluster associated with self-reported Caucasian donors. The aim of the study was to test whether cataloging public T cell receptors could identify signatures of past pathogen exposure. The study profiled the T cell repertoires of 500 to 800 subjects by immunosequencing and related them to cytomegalovirus serostatus. A separate validation cohort of 100 to 150 different subjects was used in addition to the roughly 700-subject first cohort. To predict cytomegalovirus infection status, the study brought together high-throughput TCR immunosequencing, statistical association of individual TCRs with disease status, and machine learning. In a later analysis, previously published TCR beta repertoires from about 670 donors were re-analyzed and high-resolution HLA genotyping was added so that TCR occurrence patterns could be studied. In the later analysis, no new phenotypic data were used to find candidate immune exposures; instead, reliance was placed on TCR beta sequences and their occurrence across donors. An earlier analysis of approximately 640 of the donors applied high-throughput TCR beta sequencing to assess whether each TCR beta V gene segment acted as functional or pseudogenic. Donor age, sex, ethnicity and CMV serostatus were compiled alongside the repertoire data. Genome-wide SNP genotypes for about three fifths of the 666 donors were used in a later genetic analysis, which treated that subset as a discovery cohort. All discovery cohort repertoires had been generated using a single sequencing platform. Both class I and class II loci were covered by HLA typing, at four-digit resolution. Typing coverage differed by locus: A, B, C, DRB1 and DQB1 were typed in roughly 620-630 donors, DQA1 in 500 to 550, DPA1 in around 610, and DPB1 in roughly 450. Five DR-DQ haplotypes were handled as single units for association and clustering because linkage in the cohort was strong. Across approximately 420 genotyped donors of the cohort, an average of approximately 240,000 unique TCR beta nucleotide sequences per donor were sequenced, and 15% to 20% of those sequences were non-productive.

Trimming costs V 6 bases and J 3 bases, and their ends lie 14 bases apart. CDR1 and CDR2 (MNHNS, SASEGT) derive from the germline V gene. The CDR3 has 14 amino acids, counting the end cysteine and phenylalanine. Only the CDR3 region is kept as DNA, spanning 42 bases read in frame from base 1. The cohort consisted of approximately 670 healthy bone marrow donors. At the time of sampling, all cohort members were nominally healthy, though unrecorded immune exposures were likely present. The donor tested CMV seronegative, placing the donor among the 350 or so seronegative members of the cohort. Every donor gave a peripheral blood sample, and the peripheral blood mononuclear cells from that sample were used for TCR beta sequencing. The Qiagen DNeasy Blood Extraction Kit was used to extract genomic DNA from the blood cell samples. The paper as a whole reports these results and caveats: This cohort had only TCR beta chains sequenced, and the lack of alpha or paired-chain data limited which features could be detected. In a later analysis, HLA-associated TCR beta chains were found to be more clonally expanded and to have lower generation probabilities than equally common non-associated chains. A further reported finding was that TCR beta sequences accurately predicted the HLA-A and HLA-B alleles for most subjects in the first cohort. In an earlier analysis of approximately 600 of the donors, most TCR beta V segments were observed in productive rearrangements about 90% or about 30% of the time, broadly matching IMGT annotations. Presence/absence analyses assumed roughly uniform sequencing depth across donors, an assumption that may not hold. A later analysis found that TCR association rates varied across HLA loci, with DRB1 alleles showing the most associated TCRs and HLA-C alleles the fewest. It was suggested by the authors that the approach could potentially be generalized to other disease states and immunological phenotypes. Three of the identified cytomegalovirus-associated TCR beta chains were confirmed in vitro to be specific for cytomegalovirus antigens. In a later analysis, 16,951 TCR beta sequences were associated with specific HLA alleles at a false discovery rate of 0.05. In a later analysis, most CMV-associated TCR beta chains were found to appear HLA-restricted, with HLA associations seemingly driven largely by CMV exposure. Cytomegalovirus status was reported to be diagnosed by the classifier with high specificity and sensitivity in both the original and validation cohorts. CMV serostatus was the only immune exposure information available for the cohort. The 87-base-pair reads could not distinguish some IMGT-functional V segments, including TRBV6-2 and TRBV6-3, so those segments were excluded. According to a later genetic analysis, donors in an Asian-associated ancestry cluster had fewer N-insertions in productive TCRs than the approximately 650-donor mean. In a later genetic analysis, a missense DCLRE1C variant was associated with V-gene and J-gene trimming of TCR beta chains, and the association was replicated in an independent cohort. Because HLA typing was missing for some donors at each locus, association tests included only the typed subset. Most TCR sequences were seen in very few donors, while some public TCRs were found in many individuals. A cluster of highly shared sequence variants was judged likely to be a technical artifact of the sequencing pipeline. Because counts were too low, 15 or so rarely observed V segments, including chromosome 9 orphons, were excluded from the earlier analysis of several hundred of the donors. A later analysis reported that several top co-occurrence clusters appeared linked to parvovirus B19, influenza, CMV and Epstein-Barr virus. In the study, about 150 TCR beta chains were listed as associated with cytomegalovirus. Linkage disequilibrium might explain the correlated functional status among segregating V segments, but an unknown experimental factor could not be excluded. Strong co-occurrence of HLA alleles, especially DR and DQ, made assigning TCR associations to individual alleles difficult.

Libraries were built with the immunoSEQ multiplex PCR assay. The multiplex PCR relied on a mix of 60 forward primers for TCR Vbeta segments and 13 reverse primers for TCR Jbeta segments. The CDR3 region of rearranged TCR beta genes was amplified from genomic DNA with a multiplex PCR assay. The Illumina HiSeq System was used to sequence the amplified TCR beta libraries as 87-base-pair reads. As for how the authors treated the data: A later analysis tallied 75 million to 95 million unique TCR beta chains across the 666 repertoires, and 10 million to 11 million of those chains were shared by two or more donors. To remove PCR and sequencing errors, raw reads were error-corrected and collapsed into unique sequences using a nearest-neighbor algorithm that merged closely related sequences. V, D and J gene segments were assigned by aligning CDR3 sequences to IMGT reference sequences. For a sequence to be retained, a match of at least six nucleotides was required to both a V gene segment and a J gene segment. Rearrangements were called productive when the CDR3 lacked stop codons and stayed in frame with V and J; all others were non-productive. CDR3 was defined according to IMGT convention as the region running from the second conserved V-encoded cysteine to the conserved J-encoded phenylalanine. Sequences without an unambiguous match to a single V gene segment were excluded from the earlier analysis of 450 to 750 of the donors. In an earlier analysis of 587 of the donors, V segments were called functional above 56.7% productive rearrangements and were called segregating when the between-donor standard deviation exceeded 5%. To diagnose cytomegalovirus status from the catalog of TCR beta chain sequences, a statistical classification framework was built. V and J gene assignment, in a later analysis, came from comparing TCR nucleotide sequences with IMGT/GENE-DB human TR gene sequences. The TCRdist pipeline was used in a later analysis to assign CDR3 sequences and most-parsimonious VDJ recombination scenarios. In a later analysis, each TCR beta chain was defined by its CDR3 amino acid sequence together with its V-gene family, and reads lacking a unique V-gene family were excluded. As a way to deal with suspected cross-contamination and a sequencing artifact, a later analysis dropped 592 nucleotide sequences that were highly shared and had low generation probability. In a later analysis, a clonal expansion index was calculated for each public chain from normalized within-repertoire ranks of inferred template counts. A later analysis computed generation probabilities with a VDJ recombination model fitted to out-of-frame rearrangements, and checked the results against IGoR. A later analysis scored TCR-TCR, TCR-HLA and TCR-CMV co-occurrence with hypergeometric tests, applying a repertoire-size bias correction to TCR pairs. To estimate false discovery rates, a later analysis permuted the HLA or CMV assignments 20 times. A later analysis grouped co-occurring TCRs with DBSCAN, adding TCRdist sequence similarity when clustering within HLA-allele-positive subsets. Co-occurrence clustering excluded repertoires with fewer than 30,000 or more than 120,000 public chains, plus five with anomalous nucleotide sharing. In TCRdb, the immuneACCESS table is reduced to in-frame sequences with V and J assigned. These tables do not hold every clone; where another copy was compared, an unresolved V gene accounts for under half, and the others remain unexplained. The DNA was the basis for D and trimming; V, J and clone size are from that table. The sample table records about 130,000 clones; 75% to 85% of these occur just once. Roughly 3% of the sample is taken by the ten largest.

A word on this clone: No cognate antigen has been identified for it. No per-base quality is available; no much larger clone lies one base away.

The rearranged segments are TRBV6-1 and TRBJ1-2; a confident D gene designation cannot be given. The source of this sequence is a male donor in good health and CMV-seronegative. Sequencing input: PBMCs. The encoded CDR3 is CASSEISAHYGYTF. The nucleotides read TGTGCCAGCAGCGAGATCAGCGCCCACTATGGCTACACCTTC.